Each of the 31 T cell receptor beta chains below was sequenced from the same sample in a study of cytomegalovirus exposure and HLA in healthy donors. The PCR used 60 Vbeta and 13 Jbeta primers. Profiling relied on immunoSEQ multiplex PCR, and the TCRdb table lists in-frame clones only, not all of them. This table holds over 130,000 clones, about four fifths found once. The source material was PBMCs. Receptors originate from a male donor in good health and CMV-seronegative.

The rearrangement joins TRBV6-1 to TRBJ1-1, with unresolved D. The CDR3 has 14 residues. V was cut by 5 bases and J by 3 bases, with 13 bases left in between. CDR1 and CDR2 from the germline V gene are MNHNS and SASEGT. In DNA, the CDR3 is TGTGCCAGCAGTTATAACCTAGAGGACACTGAAGCTTTCTTT. Translation: CASSYNLEDTEAFF.

As concerns this clone: This same CDR3 is encoded by further DNA sequences in the sample. The chain combines TRBV19 with TRBJ2-3; D gene uncertain. Deletions cut 4 bases from V and 0 bases from J, with 2 bases between. Germline V gene sequence: CDR1 LNHDA, CDR2 SQIVND (reference sequence). The CDR3 spans 12 residues. CDR3 sequence (DNA): TGTGCCAGTAGTACGAGCACAGATACGCAGTATTTT. This encodes CASSTSTDTQYF.

This chain joins TRBV27 and TRBJ2-3; TRBD1 aligns across 8 bases. The CDR3 is made up of 17 amino acids. The V gene's germline CDR1 is MNHEY and CDR2 SMNVEV (reference sequence). With 3 bases clipped from V and 0 bases from J, the junction kept 8 bases outside the gene matches. CDR3 sequence (DNA): TGTGCCAGCAGTTTCCAACAGGGGGAGCTAAGCACAGATACGCAGTATTTT. It is translated as CASSFQQGELSTDTQYF.

The DNA of the CDR3 is TGTGCCAGCAGCTTGTCCGAGGGCGGGGAGCAGTACTTC. It specifies CASSLSEGGEQYF. The chain links TRBV5-4 to TRBJ2-7; perhaps TRBD2 as D (5 bases). Trimming cost V 1 base and J 7 bases, with 12 bases left between them. This CDR3 is 13 amino acids long. CDR1 is SGHNT and CDR2 is YYREEE in the germline V gene (reference sequence).

The chain couples TRBV5-4 to TRBJ2-1, with 9 bases identical to TRBD2. The V gene's germline CDR1 is SGHNT and CDR2 YYREEE (reference sequence). The CDR3 extends over 15 amino acids. The ends lost 1 base at V and 4 bases at J; junction bases unmatched: 3. CDR3 DNA sequence: TGTGCCAGCAGCTTGCCTAGCGGGACGTACAATGAGCAGTTCTTC. Its translation: CASSLPSGTYNEQFF.

The CDR3: CSARASGRQFF. As DNA, the CDR3 is TGCAGTGCTAGAGCAAGCGGAAGGCAGTTCTTC. The chain has TRBV20-1 and TRBJ2-1, with a weak D call TRBD2 (5 bases). The germline CDR1 and CDR2 sequences are DFQATT and SNEGSKA (reference sequence). The ends were cut back, 1 base at V and 12 bases at J, with 10 bases in the middle. The CDR3 is 11 amino acids.

The V call is TRBV10-2, the J call TRBJ1-5; the D is unclear. In germline, CDR1 is WSHSY, CDR2 SAAADI. The CDR3 totals 13 residues. V dropped 7 bases and J dropped 0 bases, with 7 bases sitting between them. The CDR3 reads CASNGDSNQPQHF. The CDR3 DNA reads TGCGCCAGCAACGGTGATAGCAATCAGCCCCAGCATTTT.

This clone was detected only a few times. V and J are TRBV13 and TRBJ2-2, with 7 nucleotides matching TRBD1. The CDR3 covers 15 residues. Germline values: CDR1 PRHDT, CDR2 FYEKMQ (reference sequence). Trimming cost V 5 bases and J 1 base; bases outside gene matches: 4. Here the CDR3 reads CASSLGTVNTGELFF. The CDR3 DNA reads TGTGCCAGCAGCCTCGGGACAGTGAACACCGGGGAGCTGTTTTTT. Full variable domain (remainder filled in from reference TRBV13 and TRBJ2-2): AAGVIQSPRHLIKEKRETATLKCYPIPRHDTVYWYQQGPGQDPQFLISFYEKMQSDKGSIPDRFSAQQFSDYHSELNMSSLELGDSALYFCASSLGTVNTGELFFGEGSRLTVL.

The chain has TRBV10-3 and TRBJ1-3, with TRBD1 matching over 9 bases. Trimming at V came to 7 bases and at J to 2 bases, leaving 6 bases not matched to a gene. Germline V gene data show CDR1 as ENHRY and CDR2 as SYGVKD. The CDR3 has 15 amino acids. In DNA, the CDR3 is TGTGCCATCACCGAGGGACAGGGCGCTGGAAACACCATATATTTT. Translating it yields CAITEGQGAGNTIYF.

The chain employs TRBV2 and TRBJ2-3; D gene uncertain. The germline V and J ends were trimmed by 3 bases and 2 bases, with 6 bases remaining between them. CDR1 SNHLY and CDR2 FYNNEI come from the germline V gene. There are 13 residues in the CDR3. CDR3 amino acids: CASSDDSTDTQYF. The CDR3 nucleotides read TGTGCCAGCAGTGATGACTCCACAGATACGCAGTATTTT.

The chain employs TRBV28 and TRBJ2-1, with no clear D. Germline CDR1 MDHEN, CDR2 SYDVKM. Between the trimmed V and J ends, which lost 4 bases and 11 bases, there was a span of 18 bases. The CDR3 extends over 14 amino acids. This chain's CDR3 is CASSSLPSPYQQFF. The CDR3 DNA sequence: TGTGCCAGCAGTTCCCTACCTTCTCCCTATCAGCAGTTCTTC.

Only a few counts were recorded for this clone. A junction boundary mismatches the germline segment, possibly from a read error. The chain couples TRBV7-9 to TRBJ1-6, with TRBD1 matching 7 bases. The length of the CDR3 is 18 residues. Germline CDR1 and CDR2: SEHNR and FQNEAQ (reference sequence). The chain's CDR3 is CSSSPRPSGTDYNSPLHF. CDR3 coding DNA: TGTTCCAGCAGCCCTCGACCCTCCGGGACAGACTATAATTCACCCCTCCACTTT.

The V and J genes are TRBV4-1 and TRBJ1-3; no clear D. Deletions cut 1 base from V and 0 bases from J, with 13 bases between. The germline CDR1 and CDR2 sequences are MGHRA and YSYEKL. The CDR3 has 17 residues. The CDR3 sequence is CASSQVQIASSGNTIYF. The CDR3 region has the DNA TGCGCCAGCAGCCAAGTTCAAATTGCGAGCTCTGGAAACACCATATATTTT.

The chain has TRBV5-6 and TRBJ1-5; D remains ambiguous. CDR3 size: 15 residues. In germline, CDR1 is SGHDT, CDR2 YYEEEE. The germline V and J ends were trimmed by 2 bases and 2 bases, with 11 bases remaining between them. CDR3 sequence reads: CASSFSWTRNQPQHF. The CDR3 DNA is TGTGCCAGCAGCTTTAGTTGGACTCGCAATCAGCCCCAGCATTTT.

J is TRBJ2-7 and V is TRBV21-1; no check of the table's D call, TRBD2, against the DNA was made. TRBV21-1 has pseudogene status. The CDR3 is 17 residues long. CDR3 region: CASSNPGGTSGSYEQYF. The CDR3 nucleotides are TGTGCCAGCAGCAATCCTGGAGGGACTAGCGGGTCCTACGAGCAGTACTTC.

This clone was observed a single time. The CDR3, as DNA: TGTGCCAGCAGCTTCGGGAGCGGGAGGGCCTACGAGCAGTACTTC. Translated, it gives CASSFGSGRAYEQYF. The rearrangement links TRBV11-2 to TRBJ2-5, with 10 bases that match TRBD2. The tail of the sequence fits TRBJ2-7 better, so the J call may be wrong. Germline CDR1 reads SGHAT; CDR2 reads FQNNGV. This CDR3 has 15 residues.

The chain recombines TRBV29-1 with TRBJ1-3; D gene ambiguous. Germline V gene sequence: CDR1 SQVTM, CDR2 ANQGSEA. Trimming removed 3 bases at V and 0 bases at J, with 9 bases between. The CDR3 is 14 residues long. As DNA, the CDR3 is TGCAGCGTTGACGAACTCGGCTCTGGAAACACCATATATTTT. Protein sequence: CSVDELGSGNTIYF.

The V and J genes are TRBV7-9 and TRBJ2-4; D remains unclear. V was shortened by 4 bases and J by 14 bases, with 15 bases between the two germline ends. CDR1 is SEHNR, CDR2 FQNEAQ, per germline (reference sequence). This CDR3 has 12 residues. The CDR3 DNA is TGTGCCAGCAGCTCCAGCGTGGGTAAAGAGTACTTC. Translating it yields CASSSSVGKEYF. The variable domain in full, completed from reference TRBV7-9 and TRBJ2-4, reads DTGVSQNPRHKITKRGQNVTFRCDPISEHNRLYWYRQTLGQGPEFLTYFQNEAQLEKSRLLSDRFSAERPKGSFSTLEIQRTEQGDSAMYLCASSSSVGKEYFGAGTRLSVL.

This clone was counted between two and nine times. The chain joins TRBV27 to TRBJ2-1; no firm D call. Trimming removed 0 bases from V and 8 bases from J, with 11 bases in between. The CDR3 contains 14 residues. CDR1 is MNHEY, CDR2 SMNVEV, per germline (reference sequence). CDR3 DNA sequence: TGTGCCAGCAGTTTATCCGGGTTTGGCGATGAGCAGTTCTTC. It codes for CASSLSGFGDEQFF.

The chain is built from TRBV7-9 and TRBJ1-5; D is perhaps TRBD1 (6 bases). The germline gives CDR1 SEHNR, CDR2 FQNEAQ (reference sequence). The CDR3 loop spans 13 amino acids. Between the trimmed V and J ends, which lost 5 bases and 5 bases, there was a span of 10 bases. The CDR3 is CASSEQGYQPQHF. The CDR3, as DNA: TGTGCCAGCAGCGAACAGGGATATCAGCCCCAGCATTTT.

The CDR3 DNA follows: TGTGCCAGCAGTCCGCGGGGGCGCTACAAGCATACGCAGTATTTT. It yields the protein CASSPRGRYKHTQYF. The chain is built from TRBV28 and TRBJ2-3, with D possibly being TRBD2 (7 bases). The V and J ends lost 5 bases and 7 bases respectively, with 19 bases between them. Germline lookup yields CDR1 MDHEN and CDR2 SYDVKM. The CDR3 has 15 amino acids.

This clone has just one count. The rearrangement joins TRBV2 to TRBJ1-1, with D possibly TRBD1 on 5 matching bases. There are 14 residues in the CDR3. CDR1 and CDR2 from the germline V gene are SNHLY and FYNNEI. Trimming stripped 8 bases from V and 4 bases from J, with 17 bases between. DNA of the CDR3: TGTGCCAGCGGGGGGGTCGGAGGCGTCACTGAAGCTTTCTTT. Protein: CASGGVGGVTEAFF.

J is TRBJ2-5 and V is TRBV19; possible D gene TRBD1, 6 bases. Trimming removed 7 bases at V and 1 base at J, with 13 bases between. CDR3 length: 14 amino acids. CDR1 is LNHDA and CDR2 is SQIVND in the germline V gene (reference sequence). CDR3 sequence: CASKQQGTQETQYF. The DNA for the CDR3 is TGTGCCAGTAAACAACAGGGTACCCAAGAGACCCAGTACTTC.

The sample holds a few counts of this clone. The chain is built from TRBV10-3 and TRBJ1-1; 7 bases line up with TRBD1. Per the germline V gene, CDR1 is ENHRY and CDR2 is SYGVKD. The V and J ends lost 6 bases and 5 bases, in that order; junction bases with no gene match: 6. CDR3 length: 13 amino acids. DNA of the CDR3: TGTGCCATCAGGGGACAGATGGCAACTGAAGCTTTCTTT. Translated, it gives CAIRGQMATEAFF.

This clone occurred a few times. This chain connects TRBV7-8 to TRBJ1-2, with unresolved D. Germline V gene sequence: CDR1 SGHVS, CDR2 FQNEAQ. The ends were cut back, 1 base at V and 0 bases at J, with 12 bases in the middle. This CDR3 region has 16 residues. CDR3 in amino acids: CASSLGGQIPNYGYTF. The CDR3 DNA follows: TGTGCCAGCAGCTTAGGTGGGCAAATCCCTAACTATGGCTACACCTTC.

The V gene is TRBV9, the J gene TRBJ2-5; 7 nucleotides align to TRBD2. Germline values: CDR1 SGDLS, CDR2 YYNGEE. The ends lost 4 bases at V and 5 bases at J; junction bases unmatched: 20. The CDR3 covers 18 residues. This CDR3 reads CASSPTGWASGLGETQYF. Here the CDR3 DNA reads TGTGCCAGCAGCCCCACAGGATGGGCTAGCGGACTGGGGGAGACCCAGTACTTC.

Regarding this clone: The junction differs from germline at one of its ends, possibly a read error. For the CDR3, the DNA is TGTGCCTGGAGAGTCGGGCCGAACACCGGGGAGCTGCTTTTT. It yields the protein CAWRVGPNTGELLF. The chain carries TRBV30 and TRBJ2-2, with D perhaps matching TRBD2 (5 bases). CDR1 is GTSNPN and CDR2 is SVGIG in the germline V gene (reference sequence). This CDR3 is built from 14 residues. The full variable domain, in which reference TRBV30 and TRBJ2-2 provide the parts outside the CDR3, is SQTIHQWPATLVQPVGSPLSLECTVEGTSNPNLYWYRQAAGRGLQLLFYSVGIGQISSEVPQNLSASRPQDRQFILSSKKLLLSDSGFYLCAWRVGPNTGELLFGEGSRLTVL.

This sequence joins TRBV28 and TRBJ2-7; D might be TRBD1 (6 bases). CDR3 length: 14 amino acids. Germline values: CDR1 MDHEN, CDR2 SYDVKM. The germline V and J ends were trimmed by 10 bases and 2 bases, with 18 bases remaining between them. The CDR3 is CAISRSTGTYEQYF. In DNA, the CDR3 is TGTGCCATCTCAAGGTCGACAGGAACCTACGAGCAGTACTTC.

The chain combines TRBV15 with TRBJ2-7, with a tentative D call TRBD1 (6 bases). Germline loops: CDR1 LNHNV, CDR2 YYDKDF (reference sequence). CDR3 length: 13 amino acids. Deletions cut 1 base from V and 7 bases from J, with 11 bases between. CDR3 bases: TGTGCCACCAGCAGAGTTGATAGGGGGGAGCAGTACTTC. This codes for CATSRVDRGEQYF. The whole variable domain, filled in from reference TRBV15 and TRBJ2-7, reads DAMVIQNPRYQVTQFGKPVTLSCSQTLNHNVMYWYQQKSSQAPKLLFHYYDKDFNNEADTPDNFQSRRPNTSFCFLDIRSPGLGDTAMYLCATSRVDRGEQYFGPGTRLTVT.

V and J are TRBV15 and TRBJ2-7, with TRBD2 matching over 16 bases. This CDR3 is 20 amino acids long. With 0 bases clipped from V and 5 bases from J, the junction kept 13 bases outside the gene matches. Per germline, CDR1 LNHNV and CDR2 YYDKDF (reference sequence). CDR3 in DNA: TGTGCCACCAGCAGAGAGGATGGGACTAGCGGGAGGGCCCGGCGGGACGAGCAGTACTTC. Its protein product is CATSREDGTSGRARRDEQYF.

The V call is TRBV10-3, the J call TRBJ2-5, with 13 bases fitting TRBD2. Trimming removed 3 bases from V and 4 bases from J; junction bases left unmatched: 8. Per germline, CDR1 ENHRY and CDR2 SYGVKD. The CDR3 runs to 17 residues. This CDR3 is CAISDGTSGAPGETQYF. The CDR3 coding sequence is TGTGCCATCAGTGACGGGACTAGCGGGGCCCCGGGAGAGACCCAGTACTTC.